Below are 16 T cell receptor beta chains sequenced from a single sample in a study of T cell responses to AZD1222 COVID-19 vaccine. Profiled with immunoSEQ multiplex PCR; TCRdb holds only in-frame clones, not every one. This table holds about 110,000 clones, about 86% found once. The material sequenced was peripheral blood, taken on day 0 of AZD1222 vaccination. The receptors come from an adult in good health.

This chain connects TRBV7-2 to TRBJ1-1; D remains unclear. CDR1 SGHTA and CDR2 FQGNSA come from the germline V gene. The V end was cut by 1 base, the J end by 1 base, with 10 bases between. The CDR3 has 15 residues. The CDR3 region has the DNA TGTGCCAGCAGCTTAGGGTCGGCGGCGAACACTGAAGCTTTCTTT. As protein: CASSLGSAANTEAFF.

The chain employs TRBV18 and TRBJ2-2; 7 nucleotides match TRBD1. The trim removed 4 bases at V and 1 base at J, leaving 3 bases unmatched. CDR3 length equals 15 residues. Germline-derived CDR1 and CDR2 are KGHSH and LQKENI. The CDR3 here is CASSLGTVNTGELFF. The CDR3 region has the DNA TGTGCCAGCTCACTCGGGACAGTGAACACCGGGGAGCTGTTTTTT.

The count of this clone is one. The CDR3 sequence is CASSQDRGTGTWSQHF. The DNA for the CDR3 is TGCGCCAGCAGCCAAGATAGGGGGACAGGGACATGGTCCCAGCATTTT. The chain recombines TRBV4-1 with TRBJ1-5; 9 bases line up with TRBD1. CDR3 length: 16 amino acids. Germline V lookup: CDR1 MGHRA, CDR2 YSYEKL. Trimming removed 0 bases from V and 11 bases from J; junction bases left unmatched: 11.

The rearrangement joins TRBV19 to TRBJ2-3; 11 nucleotides line up with TRBD2. Looked up from germline, CDR1 is LNHDA and CDR2 is SQIVND (reference sequence). The length of the CDR3 is 16 residues. J lost 1 base, V lost 5 bases, and 5 bases had no gene match. The CDR3 loop reads CASSVISGGGTDTQYF. The CDR3 DNA follows: TGTGCCAGTAGTGTCATTAGCGGGGGGGGCACAGATACGCAGTATTTT.

The chain employs TRBV24-1 and TRBJ1-5; D is ambiguous. Germline loops: CDR1 KGHDR, CDR2 SFDVKD. V lost 0 bases and J 3 bases, leaving 14 bases between the germline ends. This CDR3 region has 17 residues. For the CDR3, the DNA is TGTGCCACCAGTGATTTGCATGCCCTAGGAGTCAATCAGCCCCAGCATTTT. This sequence encodes CATSDLHALGVNQPQHF.

V and J are TRBV27 and TRBJ1-2; D ambiguous. V was trimmed by 6 bases and J by 5 bases, leaving 13 bases between them. This CDR3 spans 13 amino acids. Germline CDR1 and CDR2: MNHEY and SMNVEV (reference sequence). CDR3 protein: CASSPRRGYGYTF. In DNA, the CDR3 is TGTGCCAGCAGCCCGAGGAGAGGATATGGCTACACCTTC.

The genes are TRBV19 and TRBJ1-5; TRBD1 is a possible D gene (6 bases). CDR1 is LNHDA, CDR2 SQIVND, per germline (reference sequence). The CDR3 is 17 amino acids. The V end was cut by 4 bases, the J end by 1 base, with 17 bases between. In DNA form, the CDR3 reads TGTGCCAGTAGTACTATCCGGCCAGGGGACAGCAATCAGCCCCAGCATTTT. This codes for CASSTIRPGDSNQPQHF.

This chain links TRBV14 with TRBJ2-1; D possibly uses TRBD1 or TRBD2 (5 bases each). Looked up from germline, CDR1 is SGHDN and CDR2 is FVKESK. The V end was cut by 4 bases, the J end by 7 bases, with 20 bases between. The CDR3 contains 16 residues. The CDR3: CASSPVRGPGGNEQFF. In DNA form, the CDR3 reads TGTGCCAGCAGCCCTGTTCGGGGCCCCGGTGGGAATGAGCAGTTCTTC.

This clone was detected only a few times. V and J are TRBV18 and TRBJ2-2; no clear D. Trimming shortened V by 2 bases and J by 0 bases, and 13 bases separated the two germline ends. The CDR3 totals 17 residues. Germline lookup yields CDR1 KGHSH and CDR2 LQKENI. CDR3: CASSPSLTVTNTGELFF. CDR3 in DNA: TGTGCCAGCTCACCAAGCCTTACAGTCACGAACACCGGGGAGCTGTTTTTT. The variable domain in full, completed from reference TRBV18 and TRBJ2-2, reads NAGVMQNPRHLVRRRGQEARLRCSPMKGHSHVYWYRQLPEEGLKFMVYLQKENIIDESGMPKERFSAEFPKEGPSILRIQQVVRGDSAAYFCASSPSLTVTNTGELFFGEGSRLTVL.

This chain uses TRBV30 with TRBJ1-2; possibly TRBD1 for D (5 bases). This CDR3 has 16 amino acids. CDR1 and CDR2 from the germline V gene are GTSNPN and SVGIG (reference sequence). The V end was cut by 8 bases, the J end by 5 bases, with 27 bases between. The CDR3 bases are TGTGCCCGGATGGGCGACGGGTCGACAGAGAAATATGGCTACACCTTC. The encoded protein is CARMGDGSTEKYGYTF.

The genes are TRBV2 and TRBJ2-5; 8 bases match TRBD2. J lost 4 bases, V lost 6 bases, and 10 bases had no gene match. CDR1 is SNHLY, CDR2 FYNNEI, per germline. The CDR3 is made up of 15 amino acids. CDR3 residues: CASSGSGTSGETQYF. CDR3 DNA sequence: TGTGCCAGCAGCGGTTCGGGGACTAGTGGAGAGACCCAGTACTTC.

The CDR3 coding sequence is TGCGCCAGCAGCGCGGACAGGGGCCCTAGCTCCTACGAGCAGTACTTC. Translation gives CASSADRGPSSYEQYF. The rearrangement links TRBV5-1 to TRBJ2-7; the match to TRBD1 covers 9 bases. The germline V gene has CDR1 SGHRS and CDR2 YFSETQ. With 4 bases clipped from V and 0 bases from J, the junction kept 8 bases outside the gene matches. The CDR3 sequence is 16 residues long.

The chain employs TRBV27 and TRBJ2-7; D is possibly TRBD1 (6 bases). The ends were cut back, 3 bases at V and 4 bases at J, with 10 bases in the middle. CDR3 length equals 13 residues. Germline V gene lookup returns CDR1 MNHEY and CDR2 SMNVEV (reference sequence). CDR3 sequence (DNA): TGTGCCAGCAGTTTGGACAGTCAATACGAGCAGTACTTC. Its protein product is CASSLDSQYEQYF.

A single count supports this clone. The rearrangement links TRBV14 to TRBJ2-7; 7 bases are a match to TRBD1. Looked up from germline, CDR1 is SGHDN and CDR2 is FVKESK. The CDR3 extends over 14 amino acids. The V gene end was trimmed by 1 base and the J gene end by 6 bases; junction bases not matched to a gene: 6. The CDR3 reads CASSQGDRVSEQYF. The CDR3 DNA is TGTGCCAGCAGCCAAGGAGACAGGGTTAGCGAGCAGTACTTC.

The chain has TRBV7-2 and TRBJ1-4; 8 bases are a match to TRBD1. The CDR3 has 14 amino acids. Germline loops: CDR1 SGHTA, CDR2 FQGNSA. J was trimmed by 8 bases and V by 5 bases; bases with no gene match: 7. This CDR3 is CASSEDRGWEKLFF. CDR3 nucleotide sequence: TGTGCCAGCAGCGAAGACAGGGGTTGGGAAAAACTGTTTTTT. The full variable domain, in which reference TRBV7-2 and TRBJ1-4 provide the parts outside the CDR3, is GAGVSQSPSNKVTEKGKDVELRCDPISGHTALYWYRQSLGQGLEFLIYFQGNSAPDKSGLPSDRFSAERTGGSVSTLTIQRTQQEDSAVYLCASSEDRGWEKLFFGSGTQLSVL.

The V gene is TRBV18, the J gene TRBJ2-5; D is possibly TRBD1 (8 bases). The length of the CDR3 is 15 residues. Germline CDR1 and CDR2: KGHSH and LQKENI. The V end was cut by 5 bases, the J end by 2 bases, with 15 bases between. This CDR3 is CASSSTGGGQETQYF. Written as DNA, the CDR3 is TGTGCCAGCTCATCAACAGGGGGGGGTCAAGAGACCCAGTACTTC. The entire variable domain, with the rest obtained from reference TRBV18 and TRBJ2-5, is as follows: NAGVMQNPRHLVRRRGQEARLRCSPMKGHSHVYWYRQLPEEGLKFMVYLQKENIIDESGMPKERFSAEFPKEGPSILRIQQVVRGDSAAYFCASSSTGGGQETQYFGPGTRLLVL.